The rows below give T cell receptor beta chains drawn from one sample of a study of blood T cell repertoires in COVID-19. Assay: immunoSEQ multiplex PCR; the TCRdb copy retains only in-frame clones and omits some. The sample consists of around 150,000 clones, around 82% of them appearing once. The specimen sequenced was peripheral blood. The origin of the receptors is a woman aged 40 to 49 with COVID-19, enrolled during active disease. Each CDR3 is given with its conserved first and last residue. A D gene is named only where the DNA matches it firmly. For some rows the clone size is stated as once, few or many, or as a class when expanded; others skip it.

CASRQAVQETQYF,TGTGCCAGCAGGCAAGCGGTTCAAGAGACCCAGTACTTC,TRBJ2-5,TRBV6-6,-,-
CASRASGSSSEFF,TGTGCCAGCAGGGCTAGCGGGAGCTCGTCGGAGTTCTTC,TRBJ2-1,TRBV27,TRBD2,-
CASTDFAITGDYGYTF,TGTGCCAGCACAGACTTCGCCATAACAGGGGACTATGGCTACACCTTC,TRBJ1-2,TRBV11-2,TRBD1,-
CASSQDRGYYGYTF,TGCGCCAGCAGCCAAGATCGGGGTTACTATGGCTACACCTTC,TRBJ1-2,TRBV4-1,-,-
CSAGEDTEAFF,TGCAGTGCTGGCGAGGACACTGAAGCTTTCTTT,TRBJ1-1,TRBV20-1,-,-
CASSQDLRATEAFF,TGTGCCAGCAGCCAAGATCTGAGGGCTACTGAAGCTTTCTTT,TRBJ1-1,TRBV3-1/TRBV3-2,-,once
CASSLRDRVGQPQHF,TGCGCCAGCAGCCTCCGGGACAGGGTCGGACAGCCCCAGCATTTT,TRBJ1-5,TRBV4-1,TRBD1,-
CSTQGLSGYHNEQFF,TGTAGTACTCAGGGGCTAAGTGGCTACCACAATGAGCAGTTCTTC,TRBJ2-1,TRBV29-1,-,few
CASSIGDRVGTDTQYF,TGTGCCAGTAGTATCGGGGACAGGGTAGGCACAGATACGCAGTATTTT,TRBJ2-3,TRBV19,TRBD1,once
CASSLPPGMSSPLHF,TGTGCCAGCAGCTTGCCCCCAGGGATGAGTTCACCCCTCCACTTT,TRBJ1-6,TRBV11-2,-,-
CASSLKVSSSGRFPNTGELFF,TGTGCCAGCAGCTTAAAGGTTTCATCTAGCGGGAGGTTCCCTAACACCGGGGAGCTGTTTTTT,TRBJ2-2,TRBV7-3,TRBD2,-
CASHSGGWLSEAFF,TGTGCCAGCCACTCAGGGGGCTGGTTGTCTGAAGCTTTCTTT,TRBJ1-1,TRBV5-4,TRBD1,-
CASSQLAGVADTQYF,TGTGCCAGCAGCCAACTAGCGGGAGTGGCGGATACGCAGTATTTT,TRBJ2-3,TRBV7-3,TRBD2,-
CASSLGIRGAEQFF,TGTGCCAGCAGCTTAGGCATTAGAGGCGCCGAGCAGTTCTTC,TRBJ2-1,TRBV11-1,-,few
CASSGGPIKGFYEQYF,TGTGCCAGCAGTGGAGGACCCATCAAAGGATTCTACGAGCAGTACTTC,TRBJ2-7,TRBV28,-,-
CASSGDRDRSYEQYF,TGTGCCAGCAGTGGCGACAGGGATCGCTCCTACGAGCAGTACTTC,TRBJ2-7,TRBV28,TRBD1,few
CATALAGGHEQFF,TGTGCCACCGCGCTAGCGGGGGGGCATGAGCAGTTCTTC,TRBJ2-1,TRBV24-1,TRBD2,-
CASSLDFAGANEQYF,TGCGCCAGCAGCTTGGATTTTGCAGGGGCGAACGAGCAGTACTTC,TRBJ2-7,TRBV5-1,-,-
CASSPPLTVGALEAFF,TGTGCCAGCAGCCCCCCTCTCACGGTTGGGGCACTTGAAGCTTTCTTT,TRBJ1-1,TRBV9,-,-
CASSPSALTRSEQYF,TGCGCCAGCAGCCCATCTGCCCTGACTAGGAGCGAGCAGTACTTC,TRBJ2-7,TRBV4-1,-,-
CASSLGGSGYEQYF,TGTGCCAGCAGTTTAGGGGGGAGCGGATACGAGCAGTACTTC,TRBJ2-7,TRBV28,-,-
CATWTRTGQTEAFF,TGTGCCACGTGGACCCGGACAGGGCAAACTGAAGCTTTCTTT,TRBJ1-1,TRBV28,TRBD1,-
CASSIRQNTEAFF,TGTGCCAGTAGTATAAGACAGAACACTGAAGCTTTCTTT,TRBJ1-1,TRBV19,-,-
CASSFGRAAYEQYF,TGTGCCAGTAGTTTCGGGAGGGCCGCTTACGAGCAGTACTTC,TRBJ2-7,TRBV19,TRBD2,once
CAWSVRAGLGETQYF,TGTGCCTGGAGTGTACGGGCGGGGCTGGGGGAGACCCAGTACTTC,TRBJ2-5,TRBV30,-,-
CAVHLRASGDYEQYF,TGTGCCGTCCACCTACGGGCTAGCGGAGACTACGAGCAGTACTTC,TRBJ2-7,TRBV28,TRBD2,-
CAWSGQGATQYF,TGTGCCTGGAGTGGACAGGGCGCGACCCAGTACTTC,TRBJ2-5,TRBV30,TRBD1,-
CASSQNTGTGGHEQYF,TGTGCCAGCAGCCAGAATACCGGGACAGGGGGCCACGAGCAGTACTTC,TRBJ2-7,TRBV2,TRBD1,few